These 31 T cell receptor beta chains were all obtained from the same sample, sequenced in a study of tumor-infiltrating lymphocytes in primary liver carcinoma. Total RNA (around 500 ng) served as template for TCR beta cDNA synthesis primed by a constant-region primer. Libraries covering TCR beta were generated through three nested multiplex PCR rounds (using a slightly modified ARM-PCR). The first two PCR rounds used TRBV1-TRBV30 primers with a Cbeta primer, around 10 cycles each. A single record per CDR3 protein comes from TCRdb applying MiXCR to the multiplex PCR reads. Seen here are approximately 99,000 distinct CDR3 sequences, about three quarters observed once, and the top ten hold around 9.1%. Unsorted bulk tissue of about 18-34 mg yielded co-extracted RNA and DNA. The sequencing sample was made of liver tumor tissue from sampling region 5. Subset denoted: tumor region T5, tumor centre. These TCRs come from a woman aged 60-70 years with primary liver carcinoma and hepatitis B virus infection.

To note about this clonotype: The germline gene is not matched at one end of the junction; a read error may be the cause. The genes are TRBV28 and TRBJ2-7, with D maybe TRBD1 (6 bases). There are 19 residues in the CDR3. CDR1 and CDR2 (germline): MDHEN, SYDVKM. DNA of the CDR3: TGTGCCAGCAGTTCTCAGAGGGGACACATAGACCCTGGGGGCTACGACCAGTACTTC. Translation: CASSSQRGHIDPGGYDQYF.

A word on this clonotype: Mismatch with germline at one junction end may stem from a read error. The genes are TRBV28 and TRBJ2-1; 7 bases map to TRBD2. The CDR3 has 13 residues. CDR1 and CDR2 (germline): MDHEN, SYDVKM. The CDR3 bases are TGTGCCAGCCGAGCGGGATGGCCCAATGAGCAGTTCTTT. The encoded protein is CASRAGWPNEQFF.

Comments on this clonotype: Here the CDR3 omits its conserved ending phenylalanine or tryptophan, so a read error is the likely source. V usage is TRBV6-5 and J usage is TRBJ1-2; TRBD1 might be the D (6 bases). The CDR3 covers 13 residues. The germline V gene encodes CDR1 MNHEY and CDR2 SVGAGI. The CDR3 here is CANSYGGGDGYTL. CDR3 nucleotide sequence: TGTGCCAACAGTTACGGGGGGGGCGACGGCTACACCTTA.

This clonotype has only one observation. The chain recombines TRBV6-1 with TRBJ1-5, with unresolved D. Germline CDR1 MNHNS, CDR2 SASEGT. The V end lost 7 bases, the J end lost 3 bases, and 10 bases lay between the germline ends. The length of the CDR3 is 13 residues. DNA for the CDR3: TGTGCCAGCAACCAGGAGTTCAATCAGCCCCAGCATTTT. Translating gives CASNQEFNQPQHF.

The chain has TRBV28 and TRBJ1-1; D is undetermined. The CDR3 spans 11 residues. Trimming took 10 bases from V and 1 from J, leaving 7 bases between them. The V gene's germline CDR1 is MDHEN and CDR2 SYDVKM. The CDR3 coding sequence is TGTGCCACCCGGGGGAACACTGAAGCTTTCTTT. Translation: CATRGNTEAFF.

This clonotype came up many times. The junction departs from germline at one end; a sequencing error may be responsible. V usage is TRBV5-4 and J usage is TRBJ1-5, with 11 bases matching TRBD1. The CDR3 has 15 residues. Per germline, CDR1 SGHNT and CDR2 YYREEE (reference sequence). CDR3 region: CASSLGTGGNQPQHF. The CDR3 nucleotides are TGTGCCAGCAGCTTGGGGACAGGGGGCAACCAGCCCCAGCATTTT. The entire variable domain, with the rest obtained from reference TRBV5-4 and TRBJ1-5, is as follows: ETGVTQSPTHLIKTRGQQVTLRCSSQSGHNTVSWYQQALGQGPQFIFQYYREEENGRGNFPPRFSGLQFPNYSSELNVNALELDDSALYLCASSLGTGGNQPQHFGDGTRLSIL.

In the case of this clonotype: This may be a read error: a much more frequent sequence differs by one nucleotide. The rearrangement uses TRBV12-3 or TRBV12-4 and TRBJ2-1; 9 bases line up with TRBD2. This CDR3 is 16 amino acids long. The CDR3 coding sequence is TGTGCCAGCAGTGACCCCGGGACTAGCCTGGTCAGTGAGCACTTCTTC. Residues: CASSDPGTSLVSEHFF.

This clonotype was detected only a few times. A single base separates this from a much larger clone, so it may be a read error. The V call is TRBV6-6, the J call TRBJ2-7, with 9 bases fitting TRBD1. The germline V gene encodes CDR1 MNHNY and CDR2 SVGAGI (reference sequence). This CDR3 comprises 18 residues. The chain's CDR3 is CTSSDPRRDRVSSYEQYF. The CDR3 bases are TGTACCAGCAGTGACCCCAGACGGGACAGGGTGAGCTCCTACGAGCAGTACTTC.

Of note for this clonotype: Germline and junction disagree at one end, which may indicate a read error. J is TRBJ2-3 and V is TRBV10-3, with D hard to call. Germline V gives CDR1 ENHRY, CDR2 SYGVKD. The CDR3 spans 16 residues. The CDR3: CAIRESVGIGTNTQYF. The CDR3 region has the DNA TGTGCCATCAGAGAGTCGGTGGGAATCGGCACAAATACGCAGTATTTT.

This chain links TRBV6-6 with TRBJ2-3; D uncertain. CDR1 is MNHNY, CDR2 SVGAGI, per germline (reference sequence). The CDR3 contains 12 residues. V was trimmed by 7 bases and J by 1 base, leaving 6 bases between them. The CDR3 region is CASNLGTDTQYF. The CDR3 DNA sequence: TGTGCCAGCAACTTGGGCACAGATACGCAGTATTTT.

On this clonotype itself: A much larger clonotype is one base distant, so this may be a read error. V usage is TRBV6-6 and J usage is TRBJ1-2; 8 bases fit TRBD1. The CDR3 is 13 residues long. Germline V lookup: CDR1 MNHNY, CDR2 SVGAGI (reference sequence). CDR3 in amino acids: CASCYSQGGGYTF. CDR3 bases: TGTGCCAGCTGTTACTCACAGGGGGGCGGCTACACCTTC.

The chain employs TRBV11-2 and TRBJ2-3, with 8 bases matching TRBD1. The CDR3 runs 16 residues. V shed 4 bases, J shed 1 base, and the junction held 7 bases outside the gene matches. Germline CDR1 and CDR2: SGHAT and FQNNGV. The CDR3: CASSYRTGMGTDTQYF. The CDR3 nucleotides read TGTGCCAGCAGCTACCGGACAGGGATGGGCACAGATACGCAGTATTTT.

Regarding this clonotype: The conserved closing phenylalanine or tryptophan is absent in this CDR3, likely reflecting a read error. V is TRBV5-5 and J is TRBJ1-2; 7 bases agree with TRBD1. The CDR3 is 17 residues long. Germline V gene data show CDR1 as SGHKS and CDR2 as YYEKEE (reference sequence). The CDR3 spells CASSFQSTGWGIYGYTI. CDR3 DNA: TGTGCTAGCAGCTTTCAATCGACAGGGTGGGGGATCTATGGCTACACCATC.

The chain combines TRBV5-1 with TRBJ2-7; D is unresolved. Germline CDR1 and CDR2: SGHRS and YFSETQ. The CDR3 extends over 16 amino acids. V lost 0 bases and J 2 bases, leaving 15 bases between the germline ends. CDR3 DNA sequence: TGCGCCAGCAGCTTGGCCGGGCGGTTGCCTCCCTACGAGCAGTACTTC. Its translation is CASSLAGRLPPYEQYF.

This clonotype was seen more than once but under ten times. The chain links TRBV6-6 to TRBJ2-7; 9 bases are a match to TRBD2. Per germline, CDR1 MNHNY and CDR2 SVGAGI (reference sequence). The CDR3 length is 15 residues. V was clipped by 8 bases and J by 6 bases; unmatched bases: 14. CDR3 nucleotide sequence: TGTGCCAGCGGACTTGCGGGGGGGAGGGCCGGCGAGCAGTACTTC. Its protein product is CASGLAGGRAGEQYF.

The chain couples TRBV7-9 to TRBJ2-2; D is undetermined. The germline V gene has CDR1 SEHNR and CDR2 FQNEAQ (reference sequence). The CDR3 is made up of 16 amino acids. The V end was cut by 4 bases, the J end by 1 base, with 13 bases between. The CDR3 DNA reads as TGTGCCAGCAGCTCACGTGATGGGCAGAACACCGGGGAGCTGTTTTTT. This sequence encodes CASSSRDGQNTGELFF.

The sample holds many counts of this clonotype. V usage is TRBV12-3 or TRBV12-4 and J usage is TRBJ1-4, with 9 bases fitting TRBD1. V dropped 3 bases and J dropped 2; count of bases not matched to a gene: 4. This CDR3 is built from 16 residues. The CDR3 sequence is CASSLTTGGTNEKLFF. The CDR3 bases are TGTGCCAGCAGTTTGACTACAGGGGGCACTAATGAAAAACTGTTTTTT.

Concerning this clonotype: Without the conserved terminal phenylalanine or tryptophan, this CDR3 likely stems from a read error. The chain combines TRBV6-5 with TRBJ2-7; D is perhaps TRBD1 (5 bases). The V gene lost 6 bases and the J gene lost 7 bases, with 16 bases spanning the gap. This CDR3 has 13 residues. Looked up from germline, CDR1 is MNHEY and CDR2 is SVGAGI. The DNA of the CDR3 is TGTGCCAGCAGGAAAACAGGAAACTATGAGCAGTACTAC. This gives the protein CASRKTGNYEQYY.

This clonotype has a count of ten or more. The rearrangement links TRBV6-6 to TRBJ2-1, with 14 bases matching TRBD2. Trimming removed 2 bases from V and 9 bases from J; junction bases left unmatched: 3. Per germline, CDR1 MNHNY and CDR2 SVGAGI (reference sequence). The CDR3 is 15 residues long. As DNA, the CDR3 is TGTGCCAGCAGTTACGGGACTAGCGGGAGCAGTGAGCAGTTCTTC. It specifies CASSYGTSGSSEQFF.

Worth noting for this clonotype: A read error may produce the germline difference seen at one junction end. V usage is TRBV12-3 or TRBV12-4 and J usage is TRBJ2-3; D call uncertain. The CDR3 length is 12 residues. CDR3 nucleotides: TGTGCCAGCAGTTTGGAAGAAGATACGCACTATTTT. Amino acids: CASSLEEDTHYF.

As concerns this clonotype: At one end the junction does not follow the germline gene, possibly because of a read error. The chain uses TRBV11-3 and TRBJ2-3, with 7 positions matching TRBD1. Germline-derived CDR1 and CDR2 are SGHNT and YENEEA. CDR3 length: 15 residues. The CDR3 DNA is TGTGCCGGCAGTTTATTCCAGGGGGAAGCTGGTACGCAGTATTTT. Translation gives CAGSLFQGEAGTQYF.

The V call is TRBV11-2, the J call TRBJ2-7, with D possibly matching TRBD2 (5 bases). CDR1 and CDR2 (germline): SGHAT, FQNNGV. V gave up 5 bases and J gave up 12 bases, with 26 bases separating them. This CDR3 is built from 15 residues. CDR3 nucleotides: TGTGCCAGCAGCCTTAATCGGGGAACCTCCTACAAGCCGTACTTC. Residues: CASSLNRGTSYKPYF.

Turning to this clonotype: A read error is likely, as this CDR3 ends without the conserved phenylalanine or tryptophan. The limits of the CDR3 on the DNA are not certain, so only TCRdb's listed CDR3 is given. CDR3 region: CAIAIRGGGELYI. The gene calls are TRBV6-6 and TRBJ2-2. Germline values: CDR1 MNHNY, CDR2 SVGAGI (reference sequence). The CDR3 totals 13 residues, both ends included.

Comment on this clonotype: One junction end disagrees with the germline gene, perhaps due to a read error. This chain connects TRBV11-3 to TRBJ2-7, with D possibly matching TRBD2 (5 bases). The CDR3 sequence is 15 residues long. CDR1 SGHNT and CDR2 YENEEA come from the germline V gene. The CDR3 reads CANSFAEGLINEQYF. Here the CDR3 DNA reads TGTGCCAACAGCTTTGCCGAGGGCCTTATCAACGAGCAGTACTTC.

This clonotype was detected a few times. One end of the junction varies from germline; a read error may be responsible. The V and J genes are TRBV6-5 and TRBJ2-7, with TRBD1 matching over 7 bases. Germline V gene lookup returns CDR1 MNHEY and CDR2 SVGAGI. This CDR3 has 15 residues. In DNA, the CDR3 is TGTGCCAGCAGTACTCCCCGGGACAGCCACTACGTGCAGTACTTC. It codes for CASSTPRDSHYVQYF.

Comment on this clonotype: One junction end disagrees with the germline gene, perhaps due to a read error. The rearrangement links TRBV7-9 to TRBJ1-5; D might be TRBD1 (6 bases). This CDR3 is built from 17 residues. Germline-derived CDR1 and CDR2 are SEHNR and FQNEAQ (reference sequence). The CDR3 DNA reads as TGTGCCAGCAGCCTCTCAGAGGGGGTATCGAGCAATGAGCCCCAGCATTTT. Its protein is CASSLSEGVSSNEPQHF.

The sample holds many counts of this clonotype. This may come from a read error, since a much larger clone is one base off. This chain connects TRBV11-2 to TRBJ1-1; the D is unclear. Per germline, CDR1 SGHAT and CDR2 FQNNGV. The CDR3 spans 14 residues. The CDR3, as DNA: TGTGCCAGCAGCTTAGCGGGCAGGAGGACTGGAGCTTTCTTT. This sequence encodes CASSLAGRRTGAFF.

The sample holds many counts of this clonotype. CDR3 protein: CATSPKALKETQYF. DNA for the CDR3: TGTGCCACCTCGCCAAAAGCCCTAAAAGAGACCCAGTACTTC. This rearrangement joins TRBV5-4 to TRBJ2-5, with D hard to call. The CDR3 spans 14 residues. Germline V gives CDR1 SGHNT, CDR2 YYREEE (reference sequence). The V end lost 9 bases, the J end lost 3 bases, and 18 bases lay between the germline ends.

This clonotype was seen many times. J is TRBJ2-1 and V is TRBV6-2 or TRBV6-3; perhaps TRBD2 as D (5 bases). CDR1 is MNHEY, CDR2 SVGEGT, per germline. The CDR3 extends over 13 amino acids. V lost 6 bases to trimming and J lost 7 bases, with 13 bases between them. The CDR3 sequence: CASSRRSGNEQFF. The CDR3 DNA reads TGTGCCAGCAGCCGCAGGTCGGGGAATGAGCAGTTCTTC.

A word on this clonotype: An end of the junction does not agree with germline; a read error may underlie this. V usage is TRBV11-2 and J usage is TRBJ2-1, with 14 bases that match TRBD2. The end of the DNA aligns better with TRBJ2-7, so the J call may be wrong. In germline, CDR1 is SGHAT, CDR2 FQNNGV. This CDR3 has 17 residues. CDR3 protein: CANSKRLAGGPGDEQYF. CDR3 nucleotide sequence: TGTGCCAACAGCAAGAGACTAGCGGGAGGGCCGGGGGATGAGCAGTACTTC.

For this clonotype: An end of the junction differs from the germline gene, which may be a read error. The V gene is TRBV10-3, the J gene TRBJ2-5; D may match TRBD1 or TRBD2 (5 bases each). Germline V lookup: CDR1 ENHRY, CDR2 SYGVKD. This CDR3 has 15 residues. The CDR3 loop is CTISELTGLQETQYF. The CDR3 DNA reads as TGTACCATCAGTGAGTTAACGGGGCTACAAGAGACCCAGTACTTC.